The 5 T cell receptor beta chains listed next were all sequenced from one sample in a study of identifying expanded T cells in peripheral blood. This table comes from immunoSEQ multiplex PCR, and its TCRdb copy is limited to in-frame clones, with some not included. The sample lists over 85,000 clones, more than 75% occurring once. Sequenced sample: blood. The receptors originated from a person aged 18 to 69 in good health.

CDR3 amino acids: CASSPMLRVVRVTSFSNQPQHF. For the CDR3, the DNA is TGTGCCAGCTCACCGATGCTAAGAGTAGTCAGGGTGACTAGTTTTAGCAATCAGCCCCAGCATTTT. V is TRBV18 and J is TRBJ1-5, with D possibly being TRBD1 (5 bases). V was cut by 3 bases and J by 0 bases, with 30 bases left in between. The CDR3 spans 22 residues. Germline loops: CDR1 KGHSH, CDR2 LQKENI.

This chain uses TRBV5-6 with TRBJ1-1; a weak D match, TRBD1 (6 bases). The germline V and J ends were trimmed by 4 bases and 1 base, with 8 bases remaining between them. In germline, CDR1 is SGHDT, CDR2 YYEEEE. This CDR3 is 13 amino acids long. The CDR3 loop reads CASSVTGNTEAFF. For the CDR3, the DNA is TGTGCCAGCAGCGTGACAGGGAACACTGAAGCTTTCTTT. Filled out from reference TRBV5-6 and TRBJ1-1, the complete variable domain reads DAGVTQSPTHLIKTRGQQVTLRCSPKSGHDTVSWYQQALGQGPQFIFQYYEEEERQRGNFPDRFSGHQFPNYSSELNVNALLLGDSALYLCASSVTGNTEAFFGQGTRLTVV.

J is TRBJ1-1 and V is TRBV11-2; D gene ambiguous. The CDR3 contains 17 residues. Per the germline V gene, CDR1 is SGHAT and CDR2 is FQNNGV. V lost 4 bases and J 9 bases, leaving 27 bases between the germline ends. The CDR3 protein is CASSSIRTEAGVRKAFF. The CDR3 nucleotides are TGTGCCAGCAGCTCTATACGGACGGAAGCGGGAGTACGGAAAGCTTTCTTT. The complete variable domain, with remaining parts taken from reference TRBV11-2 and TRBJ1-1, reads EAGVAQSPRYKIIEKRQSVAFWCNPISGHATLYWYQQILGQGPKLLIQFQNNGVVDDSQLPKDRFSAERLKGVDSTLKIQPAKLEDSAVYLCASSSIRTEAGVRKAFFGQGTRLTVV.

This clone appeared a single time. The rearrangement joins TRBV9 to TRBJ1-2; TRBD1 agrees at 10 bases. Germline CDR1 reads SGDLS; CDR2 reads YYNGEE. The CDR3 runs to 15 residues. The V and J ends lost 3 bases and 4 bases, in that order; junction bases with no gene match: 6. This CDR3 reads CASSGETGGSYGYTF. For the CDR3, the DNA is TGTGCCAGCAGCGGGGAGACAGGGGGCAGCTATGGCTACACCTTC.

The CDR3 DNA is TGTGCCAGCACTACTTTGGGAGGGTCCCCAAAGTTCTTC. It specifies CASTTLGGSPKFF. This chain links TRBV6-1 with TRBJ2-1, with 7 bases that match TRBD2. The CDR3 has 13 residues. V shed 7 bases and J 14 bases; nucleotides not matched to a gene: 14. Germline CDR1 reads MNHNS; CDR2 reads SASEGT.